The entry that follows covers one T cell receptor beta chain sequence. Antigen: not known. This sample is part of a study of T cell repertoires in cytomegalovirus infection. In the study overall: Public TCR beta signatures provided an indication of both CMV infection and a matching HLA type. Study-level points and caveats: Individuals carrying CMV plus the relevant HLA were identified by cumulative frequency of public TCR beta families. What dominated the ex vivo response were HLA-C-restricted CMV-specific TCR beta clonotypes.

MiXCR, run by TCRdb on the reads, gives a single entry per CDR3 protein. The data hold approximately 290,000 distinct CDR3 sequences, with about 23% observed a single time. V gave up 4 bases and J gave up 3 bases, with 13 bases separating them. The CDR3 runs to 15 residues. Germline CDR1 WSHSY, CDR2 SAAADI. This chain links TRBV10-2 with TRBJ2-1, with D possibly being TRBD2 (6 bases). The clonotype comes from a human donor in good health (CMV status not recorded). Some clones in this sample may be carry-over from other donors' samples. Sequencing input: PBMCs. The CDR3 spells CASSGRDSLYNEQFF. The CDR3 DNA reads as TGCGCCAGCAGTGGCCGGGACTCTCTCTACAATGAGCAGTTCTTC.